These 19 T cell receptor beta chains were sequenced from one sample in a study of T cells after yellow fever vaccination. TCRdb analysed the 5' RACE reads with MiXCR anew, one entry per CDR3 protein. The repertoire holds about 360,000 distinct CDR3 sequences, with roughly 6.1% as singletons. Material: PBMCs, obtained 5 days after the yellow fever booster vaccination. These receptor sequences come from a man younger than 45 who received the YFV17D yellow fever vaccine.

Only a few counts were recorded for this clonotype. The chain employs TRBV6-2 or TRBV6-3 and TRBJ1-5, with D unresolved. The CDR3 sequence is 13 residues long. Germline V CDR1 and CDR2: MNHEY, SVGEGT. V was cut by 5 bases and J by 13 bases, with 18 bases left in between. The CDR3 protein is CASSHFSLPAQHF. The CDR3 DNA reads as TGTGCCAGCAGTCACTTCTCACTACCAGCTCAGCATTTT.

This clonotype was seen only a few times. The chain has TRBV7-9 and TRBJ1-4; D remains ambiguous. V was clipped by 5 bases and J by 0 bases, with 13 bases between them. CDR3 size: 16 residues. Per the germline V gene, CDR1 is SEHNR and CDR2 is FQNEAQ (reference sequence). The CDR3 loop is CASSPNTAATNEKLFF. The CDR3 DNA sequence: TGTGCCAGCAGCCCCAATACGGCGGCAACTAATGAAAAACTGTTTTTT.

This clonotype was counted once. This could be a read error, since a much larger clone is one nucleotide away. The chain couples TRBV11-2 to TRBJ2-1, with 10 positions matching TRBD2. Germline V gives CDR1 SGHAT, CDR2 FQNNGV. The length of the CDR3 is 17 residues. This CDR3 reads CASSLEWGLALDKEQFF. For the CDR3, the DNA is TGTGCCAGCAGCTTAGAGTGGGGACTAGCGCTAGACAAGGAGCAGTTCTTC.

This clonotype has ten or more counts. The V gene is TRBV12-3 or TRBV12-4, the J gene TRBJ2-2, with 7 bases fitting TRBD2. The CDR3 is made up of 16 amino acids. V shed 5 bases, J shed 2 bases, and the junction held 8 bases outside the gene matches. CDR3 DNA: TGTGCCAGCAGTAGGACTACTAGCGACAACACCGGGGAGCTGTTTTTT. Translation: CASSRTTSDNTGELFF.

This clonotype was observed a few times. The chain recombines TRBV5-4 with TRBJ2-3; D perhaps matches TRBD2 (6 bases). Trimming took off 4 bases at V and 4 bases at J, with 13 bases between the two ends. CDR1 is SGHNT, CDR2 YYREEE, per germline (reference sequence). There are 14 residues in the CDR3. CDR3 nucleotides: TGTGCCAGCAGCGCACCGGAGGGAGCAGATACGCAGTATTTT. Its protein product is CASSAPEGADTQYF.

This clonotype has only a few counts. V usage is TRBV20-1 and J usage is TRBJ2-1; 11 bases fit TRBD2. Germline values: CDR1 DFQATT, CDR2 SNEGSKA (reference sequence). The CDR3 runs to 15 residues. With 6 bases clipped from V and 6 bases from J, the junction kept 10 bases outside the gene matches. CDR3 region: CSARALAGALNEQFF. For the CDR3, the DNA is TGCAGTGCCCGAGCACTAGCGGGAGCACTCAATGAGCAGTTCTTC.

The chain joins TRBV6-1 to TRBJ1-4; D may be TRBD1 (6 bases). The CDR3 runs to 15 residues. V gave up 2 bases and J gave up 8 bases, with 15 bases separating them. Per the germline V gene, CDR1 is MNHNS and CDR2 is SASEGT. CDR3 coding DNA: TGTGCCAGCAGTGAACTACGACAGAGGGGGGAAAAACTGTTTTTT. The encoded protein is CASSELRQRGEKLFF.

The V gene is TRBV20-1, the J gene TRBJ2-1, with 9 bases fitting TRBD2. From germline, CDR1 is DFQATT and CDR2 SNEGSKA (reference sequence). There are 14 residues in the CDR3. Trimming cost V 4 bases and J 6 bases; bases outside gene matches: 7. The CDR3 DNA is TGCAGTGCTACTAGCGGGACTATGCGCAATGAGCAGTTCTTC. Protein product: CSATSGTMRNEQFF.

This chain links TRBV12-3 or TRBV12-4 with TRBJ2-7; no reliable D call. The V end was cut by 5 bases, the J end by 5 bases, with 16 bases between. The CDR3 runs 14 residues. CDR3 DNA sequence: TGTGCCAGCAGTCCCCGGGCCCTAAAGAACGAGCAGTACTTC. This gives the protein CASSPRALKNEQYF.

As to this clonotype: One base away lies a much larger clone, so this may be a sequencing read error. The V gene is TRBV7-9, the J gene TRBJ2-7; 9 bases are shared with TRBD1. The CDR3 runs to 14 residues. Germline loops: CDR1 SEHNR, CDR2 FQNEAQ (reference sequence). The CDR3 protein is CASSPRTGETEHYF. Written as DNA, the CDR3 is TGTGCCAGCAGCCCCAGGACAGGGGAGACCGAGCACTACTTC.

Only a few counts were recorded for this clonotype. The CDR3 sequence is CASSREGPYEQYF. The CDR3 DNA sequence: TGTGCCAGCAGCCGGGAGGGGCCTTACGAGCAGTACTTC. The chain uses TRBV12-3 or TRBV12-4 and TRBJ2-7; 8 bases match TRBD2. V was clipped by 6 bases and J by 4 bases; unmatched bases: 5. The CDR3 is 13 residues long.

A remark on this clonotype: Since a much larger clone is just one base distant, this may be a read error. V and J are TRBV7-6 and TRBJ2-7; 10 nucleotides line up with TRBD1. Germline CDR1 is SGHVS and CDR2 is FNYEAQ. This CDR3 is 17 amino acids long. CDR3 sequence (DNA): TGTGCCAGCAGCTTGGTGCCGGGACAGGGGCTGGCCTACGAGCCGTACTTC. Encoded protein: CASSLVPGQGLAYEPYF.

This clonotype occurred many times. The rearrangement links TRBV5-1 to TRBJ2-2; no firm D call. The CDR3 is made up of 16 amino acids. The V end lost 0 bases, the J end lost 4 bases, and 13 bases lay between the germline ends. The germline gives CDR1 SGHRS, CDR2 YFSETQ. The CDR3 loop reads CASSLVGRLSTGELFF. CDR3 sequence (DNA): TGCGCCAGCAGCTTGGTTGGCAGACTCTCCACCGGGGAGCTGTTTTTT. Looking up the rest from reference TRBV5-1 and TRBJ2-2 gives the full variable domain: KAGVTQTPRYLIKTRGQQVTLSCSPISGHRSVSWYQQTPGQGLQFLFEYFSETQRNKGNFPGRFSGRQFSNSRSEMNVSTLELGDSALYLCASSLVGRLSTGELFFGEGSRLTVL.

This clonotype was detected ten times or more. The J gene is TRBJ2-7, the V gene TRBV28; D remains unclear. Germline V gene data show CDR1 as MDHEN and CDR2 as SYDVKM. The V end lost 2 bases, the J end lost 2 bases, and 7 bases lay between the germline ends. The CDR3 length is 13 residues. CDR3 loop: CASSLSLTYEQYF. The CDR3 nucleotides read TGTGCCAGCAGTTTAAGCTTGACCTACGAGCAGTACTTC.

Comments on this clonotype: The germline gene is not matched at one end of the junction; a read error may be the cause. This chain connects TRBV6-5 to TRBJ2-5; D perhaps matches TRBD1 (5 bases). From germline, CDR1 is MNHEY and CDR2 SVGAGI. CDR3 size: 16 residues. CDR3 amino acids: CASSYSVGAPQEAQYF. DNA of the CDR3: TGTGCCAGCAGTTACTCCGTAGGGGCGCCCCAAGAGGCCCAGTACTTC.

The chain combines TRBV18 with TRBJ2-2; D possibly matches TRBD1 or TRBD2 (5 bases each). The CDR3 sequence is 15 residues long. The germline gives CDR1 KGHSH, CDR2 LQKENI. This CDR3 reads CLSVTGTLSTGELFF. The CDR3 nucleotides read TGTCTCTCGGTCACCGGGACGCTTAGCACCGGGGAGCTGTTTTTT.

This clonotype was recorded many times. The CDR3 DNA is TGTGCCAGCAGTGAAGGGCAGAGCTCCTATAATTCACCCCTCCACTTT. This translates into CASSEGQSSYNSPLHF. The J gene is TRBJ1-6, the V gene TRBV2; D unresolved. CDR3 length: 16 amino acids. Trimming left V 1 base short and J 0 bases short, with 7 bases between. CDR1 and CDR2 from the germline V gene are SNHLY and FYNNEI.

This clonotype was picked up many times. The chain uses TRBV7-6 and TRBJ2-5; TRBD2 matches 11 bases. CDR1 is SGHVS, CDR2 FNYEAQ, per germline. The J segment lost 5 bases and the V segment lost 5 bases, leaving 16 bases of the junction unmatched. CDR3 length: 18 amino acids. CDR3 protein: CASSPYGGFTSGSETQYF. CDR3 sequence (DNA): TGTGCCAGCAGCCCCTATGGGGGGTTTACTAGCGGGAGTGAGACCCAGTACTTC. Using reference TRBV7-6 and TRBJ2-5 for the parts outside the CDR3, the full variable domain is GAGVSQSPRYKVTKRGQDVALRCDPISGHVSLYWYRQALGQGPEFLTYFNYEAQQDKSGLPNDRFSAERPEGSISTLTIQRTEQRDSAMYRCASSPYGGFTSGSETQYFGPGTRLLVL.

This clonotype was observed a few times. The chain has TRBV10-2 and TRBJ2-5; TRBD2 matches at 7 bases. V shed 3 bases and J 7 bases; nucleotides not matched to a gene: 5. Germline V CDR1 and CDR2: WSHSY, SAAADI. CDR3 length equals 13 residues. The CDR3 region is CASSDRPGGTQYF. CDR3 nucleotide sequence: TGCGCCAGCAGTGACAGGCCGGGGGGGACCCAGTACTTC.